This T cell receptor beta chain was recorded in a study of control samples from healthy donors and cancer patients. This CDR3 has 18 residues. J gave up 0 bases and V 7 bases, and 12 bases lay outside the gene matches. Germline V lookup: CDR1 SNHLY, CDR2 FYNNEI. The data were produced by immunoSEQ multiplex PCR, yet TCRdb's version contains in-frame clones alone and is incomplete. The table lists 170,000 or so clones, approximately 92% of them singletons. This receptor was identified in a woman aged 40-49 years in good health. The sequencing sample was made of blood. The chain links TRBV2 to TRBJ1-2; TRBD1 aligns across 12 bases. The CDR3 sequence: CASTPGGTGGVPNYGYTF. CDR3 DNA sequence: TGTGCCAGCACGCCGGGCGGGACAGGGGGCGTCCCTAACTATGGCTACACCTTC.